These 21 T cell receptor beta chains share one sample of origin, sequenced in a study of blood T cell repertoires in COVID-19. The repertoire was sequenced with immunoSEQ multiplex PCR; TCRdb's copy has only in-frame clones and lacks some. In the table there are over 200,000 clones, 91% of which are singletons. Material for sequencing was peripheral blood. The receptors derive from a person under 35 with COVID-19, enrolled during active disease.

The genes are TRBV20-1 and TRBJ1-1; unclear D gene. The V end lost 5 bases, the J end lost 1 base, and 5 bases lay between the germline ends. The germline V gene encodes CDR1 DFQATT and CDR2 SNEGSKA (reference sequence). The CDR3 is 11 residues long. CDR3 in DNA: TGCAGTGCTGAGGGGAACACTGAAGCTTTCTTT. Translating gives CSAEGNTEAFF.

The chain uses TRBV15 and TRBJ2-4, with 10 bases matching TRBD2. Germline lookup yields CDR1 LNHNV and CDR2 YYDKDF (reference sequence). V dropped 1 base and J dropped 0; count of bases not matched to a gene: 12. CDR3 length: 20 residues. Here the CDR3 reads CATSRGSPAGGPKAKNIQYF. As DNA, the CDR3 is TGTGCCACCAGCAGAGGTTCTCCAGCGGGAGGGCCAAAAGCCAAAAACATTCAGTACTTC.

The CDR3 nucleotides read TGTGCCAGCAGTTACCCGGGACTAGCGGGAGAAGAGACCCAGTACTTC. The encoded protein is CASSYPGLAGEETQYF. V usage is TRBV6-2 or TRBV6-3 and J usage is TRBJ2-5, with 14 nucleotides matching TRBD2. V dropped 2 bases and J dropped 3; count of bases not matched to a gene: 2. The CDR3 consists of 16 residues. Germline loops: CDR1 MNHEY, CDR2 SVGEGT.

Notes on this clone: The same CDR3 arises from other DNA sequences in this sample as well. The chain carries TRBV7-9 and TRBJ2-5; D uncertain. Between the trimmed V and J ends, which lost 2 bases and 5 bases, there was a span of 3 bases. This CDR3 has 11 amino acids. CDR1 is SEHNR, CDR2 FQNEAQ, per germline (reference sequence). The CDR3 spells CASSLLETQYF. CDR3 nucleotides: TGTGCCAGCAGCTTACTGGAGACCCAGTACTTC.

The chain uses TRBV7-2 and TRBJ1-2, with TRBD1 matching over 9 bases. Germline V gives CDR1 SGHTA, CDR2 FQGNSA. The CDR3 length is 18 residues. V lost 4 bases, J lost 5 bases, and 17 bases stayed unmatched. CDR3 sequence reads: CASSSNSGQGDKRYGYTF. For the CDR3, the DNA is TGTGCCAGCAGCTCCAACTCGGGACAGGGCGACAAACGGTATGGCTACACCTTC.

V gene TRBV27 combines with J gene TRBJ1-5; 7 nucleotides agree with TRBD1. CDR3 length: 14 residues. Germline CDR1 reads MNHEY; CDR2 reads SMNVEV (reference sequence). The ends lost 3 bases at V and 5 bases at J; junction bases unmatched: 4. CDR3 DNA: TGTGCCAGCAGTTTCTGGGGGACAGATCAGCCCCAGCATTTT. This gives the protein CASSFWGTDQPQHF.

The chain uses TRBV21-1 and TRBJ1-1; the table's D call, TRBD1, has no DNA check behind it. TRBV21-1 is deemed a pseudogene. This CDR3 comprises 19 residues. The CDR3 protein is CASYHLDRPPFRLNTEAFF. The DNA for the CDR3 is TGTGCCAGTTACCATCTGGACAGGCCACCCTTCCGTCTGAACACTGAAGCTTTCTTT.

CDR3 sequence reads: CASSFGTATGELFF. The CDR3 nucleotides are TGTGCCAGCAGCTTCGGAACAGCCACCGGGGAGCTGTTTTTT. V usage is TRBV5-6 and J usage is TRBJ2-2, with D uncertain. The CDR3 has 14 amino acids. Deletions cut 2 bases from V and 4 bases from J, with 9 bases between. The germline CDR1 and CDR2 sequences are SGHDT and YYEEEE.

The rearrangement links TRBV28 to TRBJ1-2; D perhaps matches TRBD1 (5 bases). V lost 1 base to trimming and J lost 6 bases, with 12 bases between them. Germline CDR1 is MDHEN and CDR2 is SYDVKM. The CDR3 totals 14 residues. CDR3 coding DNA: TGTGCCAGCAGTTTATCAAAGGGCAGGGATGGCTACACCTTC. Its translation: CASSLSKGRDGYTF.

This chain joins TRBV19 and TRBJ1-1, with unresolved D. With 7 bases removed from V and 7 bases from J, the gap between germline ends came to 13 bases. This CDR3 contains 12 residues. CDR1 and CDR2 from the germline V gene are LNHDA and SQIVND (reference sequence). The CDR3 here is CASIEAGGEAFF. CDR3 sequence (DNA): TGTGCCAGTATTGAGGCGGGCGGTGAAGCTTTCTTT. Filled out from reference TRBV19 and TRBJ1-1, the complete variable domain reads DGGITQSPKYLFRKEGQNVTLSCEQNLNHDAMYWYRQDPGQGLRLIYYSQIVNDFQKGDIAEGYSVSREKKESFPLTVTSAQKNPTAFYLCASIEAGGEAFFGQGTRLTVV.

The chain uses TRBV7-3 and TRBJ2-3, with D possibly matching TRBD2 (6 bases). The CDR3 is 15 amino acids. Per the germline V gene, CDR1 is SGHTA and CDR2 is FQGTGA. With 4 bases removed from V and 1 base from J, the gap between germline ends came to 12 bases. The CDR3 sequence is CASSSGLHRTDTQYF. The CDR3, as DNA: TGTGCCAGCAGCTCCGGACTACACCGCACAGATACGCAGTATTTT.

This chain connects TRBV19 to TRBJ2-1; 7 bases line up with TRBD2. Germline CDR1 is LNHDA and CDR2 is SQIVND (reference sequence). This CDR3 region has 15 residues. The V gene end was trimmed by 1 base and the J gene end by 6 bases; junction bases not matched to a gene: 6. DNA of the CDR3: TGTGCCAGTAGTATAGCGGGAGGCTCCGGCAATGAGCAGTTCTTC. Protein: CASSIAGGSGNEQFF.

The chain links TRBV19 to TRBJ1-2; 7 bases align to TRBD1. CDR1 and CDR2 from the germline V gene are LNHDA and SQIVND (reference sequence). The J segment lost 8 bases and the V segment lost 5 bases, leaving 8 bases of the junction unmatched. The CDR3 runs to 13 residues. In nucleotides, the CDR3 is TGTGCCAGTAGTGTCACAGGGGTCGAAGGCTACACCTTC. Protein product: CASSVTGVEGYTF.

This chain links TRBV5-8 with TRBJ2-5; a weak D match, TRBD1 (6 bases). Germline CDR1 SGHTS, CDR2 YDEGEE. The V gene lost 0 bases and the J gene lost 3 bases, with 15 bases spanning the gap. The CDR3 has 16 amino acids. The CDR3 DNA follows: TGTGCCAGCAGCTTGGGCGGTGGGACATTGAAAGAGACCCAGTACTTC. Its translation is CASSLGGGTLKETQYF.

This clone has a single count. The chain joins TRBV3-1 (or the pseudogene TRBV3-2) to TRBJ2-3; no reliable D call. CDR1 is LGHDT, CDR2 YNNKEL, per germline (reference sequence). V shed 2 bases and J shed 4 bases, with 7 bases lying between them. The CDR3 loop spans 13 amino acids. CDR3 nucleotides: TGTGCCAGCAGCCAATTCCGAGCAGATACGCAGTATTTT. Translation: CASSQFRADTQYF.

The chain combines TRBV27 with TRBJ2-3; 7 bases map to TRBD2. The CDR3 contains 17 residues. Per the germline V gene, CDR1 is MNHEY and CDR2 is SMNVEV (reference sequence). J was trimmed by 0 bases and V by 0 bases; bases with no gene match: 6. CDR3 bases: TGTGCCAGCAGTTTATCCGGGGGGTTTAGTAGCACAGATACGCAGTATTTT. Translated, it gives CASSLSGGFSSTDTQYF.

The CDR3 DNA follows: TGTGCCAGCAGCGCCTACCCCCGGGACAGATATAATTCACCCCTCCACTTT. Its translation: CASSAYPRDRYNSPLHF. The genes are TRBV5-6 and TRBJ1-6; 7 bases line up with TRBD1. Losses at the gene ends were 4 bases for V and 4 bases for J; bases not matched to a gene: 11. Germline V lookup: CDR1 SGHDT, CDR2 YYEEEE. This CDR3 has 17 residues.

This clone was found a few times. The chain links TRBV18 to TRBJ1-1; a possible D gene is TRBD1 (6 bases). This CDR3 spans 15 amino acids. V was pared by 3 bases and J by 1 base, with 12 bases between. Per the germline V gene, CDR1 is KGHSH and CDR2 is LQKENI. The CDR3 DNA is TGTGCCAGCTCACCCGTGACAGGAGGGAACACTGAAGCTTTCTTT. This encodes CASSPVTGGNTEAFF.

V usage is TRBV5-4 and J usage is TRBJ2-2; 7 positions match TRBD2. The trim removed 3 bases at V and 0 bases at J, leaving 8 bases unmatched. Germline CDR1 is SGHNT and CDR2 is YYREEE (reference sequence). The CDR3 is 17 amino acids. CDR3: CASSSINGLANTGELFF. DNA of the CDR3: TGTGCCAGCAGCTCTATAAACGGACTAGCGAACACCGGGGAGCTGTTTTTT.

The V and J genes are TRBV12-3 or TRBV12-4 and TRBJ1-2, with TRBD1 identical over 7 bases. V lost 3 bases, J lost 5 bases, and 0 bases stayed unmatched. The CDR3 loop spans 12 amino acids. The CDR3 sequence: CASSLTGYGYTF. The CDR3 coding sequence is TGTGCCAGCAGTTTGACAGGGTATGGCTACACCTTC.

The rearrangement joins TRBV5-1 to TRBJ2-7, with TRBD2 matching over 7 bases. The CDR3 sequence is 15 residues long. The V gene's germline CDR1 is SGHRS and CDR2 YFSETQ. J lost 3 bases, V lost 2 bases, and 8 bases had no gene match. The CDR3 region is CASSLLAGDNYEQYF. CDR3 sequence (DNA): TGCGCCAGCAGCTTATTGGCGGGAGATAACTACGAGCAGTACTTC.